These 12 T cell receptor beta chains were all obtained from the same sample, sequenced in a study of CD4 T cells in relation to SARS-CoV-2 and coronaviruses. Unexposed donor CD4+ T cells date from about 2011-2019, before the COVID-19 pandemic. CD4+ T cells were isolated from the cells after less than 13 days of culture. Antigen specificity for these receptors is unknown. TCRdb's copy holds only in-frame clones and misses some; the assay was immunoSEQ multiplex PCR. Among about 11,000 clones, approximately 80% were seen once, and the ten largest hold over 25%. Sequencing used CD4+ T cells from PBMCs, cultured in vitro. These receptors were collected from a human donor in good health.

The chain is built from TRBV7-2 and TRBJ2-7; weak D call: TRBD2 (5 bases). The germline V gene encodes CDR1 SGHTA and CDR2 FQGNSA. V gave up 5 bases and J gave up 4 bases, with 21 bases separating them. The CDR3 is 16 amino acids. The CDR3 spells CASSPRTGKGEYEQYF. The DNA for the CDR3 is TGTGCCAGCAGCCCACGGACCGGTAAGGGAGAGTACGAGCAGTACTTC. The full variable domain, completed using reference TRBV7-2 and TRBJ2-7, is GAGVSQSPSNKVTEKGKDVELRCDPISGHTALYWYRQSLGQGLEFLIYFQGNSAPDKSGLPSDRFSAERTGGSVSTLTIQRTQQEDSAVYLCASSPRTGKGEYEQYFGPGTRLTVT.

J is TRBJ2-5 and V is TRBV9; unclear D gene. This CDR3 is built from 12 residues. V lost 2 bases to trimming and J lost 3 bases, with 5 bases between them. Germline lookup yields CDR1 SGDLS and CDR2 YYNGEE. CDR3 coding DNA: TGTGCCAGCAGCGTGGCGGAAGAGACCCAGTACTTC. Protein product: CASSVAEETQYF.

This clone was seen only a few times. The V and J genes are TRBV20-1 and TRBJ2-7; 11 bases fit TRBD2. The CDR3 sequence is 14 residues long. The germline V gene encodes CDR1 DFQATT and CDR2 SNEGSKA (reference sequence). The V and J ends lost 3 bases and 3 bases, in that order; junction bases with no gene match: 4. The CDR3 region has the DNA TGCAGTGCTAGTGGGACTAGCGGCTTCTACGAGCAGTACTTC. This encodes CSASGTSGFYEQYF.

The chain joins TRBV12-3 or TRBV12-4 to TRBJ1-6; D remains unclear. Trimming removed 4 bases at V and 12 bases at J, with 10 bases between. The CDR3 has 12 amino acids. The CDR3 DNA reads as TGTGCCAGCAGTTCACACAGAAAACCCCTCCACTTT. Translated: CASSSHRKPLHF.

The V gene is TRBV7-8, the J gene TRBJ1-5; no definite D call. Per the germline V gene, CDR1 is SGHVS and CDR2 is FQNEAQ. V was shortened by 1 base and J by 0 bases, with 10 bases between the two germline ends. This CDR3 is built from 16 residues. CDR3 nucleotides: TGTGCCAGCAGCTTAGGTTTTGCTGCTAGCAATCAGCCCCAGCATTTT. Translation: CASSLGFAASNQPQHF.

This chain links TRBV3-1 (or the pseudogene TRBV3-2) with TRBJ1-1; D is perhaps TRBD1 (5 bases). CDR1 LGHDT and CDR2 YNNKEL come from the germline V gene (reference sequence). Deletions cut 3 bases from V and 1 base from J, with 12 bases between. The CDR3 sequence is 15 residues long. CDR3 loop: CASSHRRGGNTEAFF. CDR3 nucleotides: TGTGCCAGCAGCCACCGAAGGGGAGGGAACACTGAAGCTTTCTTT.

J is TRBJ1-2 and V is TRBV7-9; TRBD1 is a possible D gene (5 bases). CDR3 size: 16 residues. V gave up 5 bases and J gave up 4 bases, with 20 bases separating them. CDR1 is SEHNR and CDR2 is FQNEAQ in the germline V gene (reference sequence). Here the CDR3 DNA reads TGTGCCAGCAGCGTAGATGGACATACGGTGACCTATGGCTACACCTTC. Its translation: CASSVDGHTVTYGYTF.

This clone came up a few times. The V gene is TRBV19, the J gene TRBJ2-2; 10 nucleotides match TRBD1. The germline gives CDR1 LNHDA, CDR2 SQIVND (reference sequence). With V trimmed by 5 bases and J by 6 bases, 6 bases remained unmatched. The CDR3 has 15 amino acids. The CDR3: CASSPGTGVAGELFF. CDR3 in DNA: TGTGCCAGTAGTCCCGGGACAGGGGTGGCCGGGGAGCTGTTTTTT.

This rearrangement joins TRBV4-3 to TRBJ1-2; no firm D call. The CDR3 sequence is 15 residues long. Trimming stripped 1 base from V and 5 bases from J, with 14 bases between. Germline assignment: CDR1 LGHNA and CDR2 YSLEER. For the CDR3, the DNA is TGCGCCAGCAGCCAAGTAGGCGGCCCGGAGTATGGCTACACCTTC. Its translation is CASSQVGGPEYGYTF.

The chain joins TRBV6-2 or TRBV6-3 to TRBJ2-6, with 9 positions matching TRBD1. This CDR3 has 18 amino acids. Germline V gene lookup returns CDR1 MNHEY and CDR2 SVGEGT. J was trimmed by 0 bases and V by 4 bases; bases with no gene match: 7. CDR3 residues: CASSSPGQGGSGANVLTF. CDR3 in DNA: TGTGCCAGCAGTTCTCCGGGACAGGGCGGCTCTGGGGCCAACGTCCTGACTTTC.

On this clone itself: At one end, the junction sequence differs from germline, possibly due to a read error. CDR3 region: CASGRTLEFHF. The CDR3 DNA reads TGTGCCAGCGGTCGGACATTGGAATTTCACTTC. The chain links TRBV7-9 to TRBJ2-7, with D maybe TRBD1 (5 bases). CDR1 is SEHNR and CDR2 is FQNEAQ in the germline V gene (reference sequence). CDR3 size: 11 residues.

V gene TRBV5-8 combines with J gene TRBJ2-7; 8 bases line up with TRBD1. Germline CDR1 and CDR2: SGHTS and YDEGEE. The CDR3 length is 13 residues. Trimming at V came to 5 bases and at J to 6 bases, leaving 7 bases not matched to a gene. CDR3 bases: TGTGCCAGCAGGTGGACAGGGAATTTCGAGCAGTACTTC. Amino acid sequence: CASRWTGNFEQYF.